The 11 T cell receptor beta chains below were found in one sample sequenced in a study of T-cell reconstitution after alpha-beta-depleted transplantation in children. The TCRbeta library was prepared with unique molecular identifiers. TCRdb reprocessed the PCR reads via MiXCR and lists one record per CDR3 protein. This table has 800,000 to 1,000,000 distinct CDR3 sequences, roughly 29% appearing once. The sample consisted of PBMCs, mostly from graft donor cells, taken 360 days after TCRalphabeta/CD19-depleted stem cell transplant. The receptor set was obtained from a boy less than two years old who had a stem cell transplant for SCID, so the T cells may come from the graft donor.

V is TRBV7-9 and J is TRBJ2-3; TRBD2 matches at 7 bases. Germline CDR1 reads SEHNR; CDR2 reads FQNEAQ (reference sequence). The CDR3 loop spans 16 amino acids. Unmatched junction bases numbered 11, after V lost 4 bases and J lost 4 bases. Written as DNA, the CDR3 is TGTGCCAGCAGCTCTCCTTGGACTAGTGGCTCAGATACGCAGTATTTT. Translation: CASSSPWTSGSDTQYF.

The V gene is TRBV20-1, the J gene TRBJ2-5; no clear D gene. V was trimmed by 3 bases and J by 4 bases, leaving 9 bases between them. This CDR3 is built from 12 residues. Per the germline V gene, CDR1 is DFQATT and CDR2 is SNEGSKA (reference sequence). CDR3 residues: CSASGSRETQYF. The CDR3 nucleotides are TGCAGTGCTAGTGGCAGCAGAGAGACCCAGTACTTC.

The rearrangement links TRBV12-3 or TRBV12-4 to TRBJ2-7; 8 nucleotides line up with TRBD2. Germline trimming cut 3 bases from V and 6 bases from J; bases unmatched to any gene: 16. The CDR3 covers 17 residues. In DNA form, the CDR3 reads TGTGCCAGCAGTTTCGGTCTGGGCGGGGGGCCCCTCCGCGAGCAGTACTTC. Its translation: CASSFGLGGGPLREQYF.

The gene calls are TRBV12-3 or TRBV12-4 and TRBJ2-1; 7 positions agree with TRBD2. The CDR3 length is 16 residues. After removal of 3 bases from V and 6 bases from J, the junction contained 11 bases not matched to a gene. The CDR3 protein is CASSFGNLGTTNEQFF. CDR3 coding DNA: TGTGCCAGCAGTTTCGGGAACCTGGGGACTACCAATGAGCAGTTCTTC.

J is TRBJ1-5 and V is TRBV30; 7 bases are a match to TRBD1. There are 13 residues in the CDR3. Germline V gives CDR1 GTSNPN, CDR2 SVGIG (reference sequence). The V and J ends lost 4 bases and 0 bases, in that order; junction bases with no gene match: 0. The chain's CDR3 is CAWNRGSNQPQHF. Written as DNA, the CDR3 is TGTGCCTGGAACAGGGGTAGCAATCAGCCCCAGCATTTT.

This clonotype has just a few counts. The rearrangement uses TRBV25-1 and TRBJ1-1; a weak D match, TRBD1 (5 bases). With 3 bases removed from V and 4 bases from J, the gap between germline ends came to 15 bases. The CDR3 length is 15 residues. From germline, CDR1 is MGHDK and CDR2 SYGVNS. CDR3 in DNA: TGTGCCAGCAGTGAGTCGGGAGGGACGTCCACTGAAGCTTTCTTT. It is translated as CASSESGGTSTEAFF.

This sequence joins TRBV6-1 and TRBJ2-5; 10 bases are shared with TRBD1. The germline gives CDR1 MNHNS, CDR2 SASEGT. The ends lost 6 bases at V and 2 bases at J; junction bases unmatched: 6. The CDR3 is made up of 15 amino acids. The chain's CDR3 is CASRTPGQGQETQYF. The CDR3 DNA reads TGTGCCAGCAGAACTCCGGGACAGGGGCAAGAGACCCAGTACTTC.

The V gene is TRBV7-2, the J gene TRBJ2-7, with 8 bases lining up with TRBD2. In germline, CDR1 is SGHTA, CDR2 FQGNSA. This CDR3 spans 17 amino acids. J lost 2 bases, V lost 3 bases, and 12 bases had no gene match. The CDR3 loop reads CASSFGIGGGPPYEQYF. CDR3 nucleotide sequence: TGTGCCAGCAGCTTCGGAATTGGCGGGGGGCCTCCCTACGAGCAGTACTTC.

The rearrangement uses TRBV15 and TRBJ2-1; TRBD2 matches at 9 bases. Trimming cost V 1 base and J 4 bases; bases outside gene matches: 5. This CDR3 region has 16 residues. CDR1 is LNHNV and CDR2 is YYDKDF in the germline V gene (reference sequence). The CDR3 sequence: CATSRVGGGAYNEQFF. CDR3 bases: TGTGCCACCAGCAGAGTGGGCGGGGGGGCTTACAATGAGCAGTTCTTC. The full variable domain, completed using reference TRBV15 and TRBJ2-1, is DAMVIQNPRYQVTQFGKPVTLSCSQTLNHNVMYWYQQKSSQAPKLLFHYYDKDFNNEADTPDNFQSRRPNTSFCFLDIRSPGLGDTAMYLCATSRVGGGAYNEQFFGPGTRLTVL.

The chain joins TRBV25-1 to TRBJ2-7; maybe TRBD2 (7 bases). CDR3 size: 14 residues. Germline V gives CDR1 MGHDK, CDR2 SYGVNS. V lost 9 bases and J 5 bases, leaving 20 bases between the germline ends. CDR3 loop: CASSWTGGLNEQYF. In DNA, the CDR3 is TGTGCCAGTTCGTGGACCGGGGGGCTGAACGAGCAGTACTTC.

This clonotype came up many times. CDR3 in amino acids: CASSQGQIEAFF. The CDR3 DNA is TGTGCCAGCAGCCAAGGACAGATTGAAGCTTTCTTT. This chain uses TRBV3-1 with TRBJ1-1, with a weak D call TRBD1 (5 bases). Germline V lookup: CDR1 LGHDT, CDR2 YNNKEL (reference sequence). Deletions cut 1 base from V and 7 bases from J, with 7 bases between. The CDR3 totals 12 residues.